This TCR beta chain came from a study of blood T cell repertoires in COVID-19 (TCRdb year 2020). For context, the study as a whole: Collaborator samples came from the United States, Italy and Spain and covered acute and convalescent phases of COVID-19. A freely available public database, intended as a resource for researchers studying the immune response to SARS-CoV-2, is where the repertoires were released. Sample metadata almost always included a de-identified subject ID, COVID-19 status, age in years and sex. The samples were drawn from the first 160 participants of the ongoing ImmuneRACE study and from 950 to 1,500 subjects provided by 6 global collaborators. The dataset comprised deeply sampled blood TCRbeta repertoires from subjects exposed to, actively infected with, or recovered from COVID-19. The prospective study material was composed of cDNA or gDNA derived from T cells, B-cell-depleted T cells, or PBMCs. Where HLA class I and class II types were available, the types were taken from metadata supplied by the sample provider, not from assay-based typing. Overall study outcomes, separate from this receptor: The amount of clinical and demographic metadata varied by source and participant and was provided uncurated.

Participants in the prospective study were enrolled through a virtual design, were aged roughly 18 to 90 years, and lived in about two dozen United States geographic areas. Cohort assignment in the prospective study relied on participant-reported clinical history from a screening survey and a study questionnaire. Exposed participants had been in contact with someone with a PCR-confirmed or clinician-diagnosed COVID-19 case within 2 weeks of study entry. In the prospective study, mobile phlebotomists collected whole blood, serum and a nasopharyngeal or oropharyngeal swab from each participant. Prospective study participants could optionally give additional blood draws and questionnaires over an approximately two-month period. Before DNA extraction, blood samples from the prospective study were shipped at room temperature or frozen. Via the germline V gene, CDR1 is SGHTA and CDR2 FQGNSA. V and J lose 1 base and 9 bases, and a span of 15 bases separates them. The CDR3 holds 14 amino acids from the cysteine to the phenylalanine. Only the CDR3 DNA stays, 42 bases, in frame from base 1.

TCRbeta CDR3 regions were amplified from genomic DNA using the immunoSEQ Assay, a bias-controlled multiplex PCR. The authors' analysis ran thus. Within the assay, amplification of reference gene primers was used to estimate how many nucleated cells each sample contained. Sequence reads were collapsed and filtered to measure the absolute abundance of every unique TCRbeta CDR3 rearrangement. For each sample, productive Simpson clonality was calculated by taking the square root of Simpson's diversity index across productive rearrangements. TCRdb mirrors the immuneACCESS table, restricted to in-frame sequences. Some clones are absent from its copies; in checked studies, under half trace to an unresolved V gene, and the reason for the others is unknown. That table supplies the V and J calls and clone size; D and trimming were determined from the DNA. This sample gives around 160,000 clones in total; around 90% of them show up just once. Approximately 4% of the sample is taken by the ten largest.

On this clone itself: Its antigen is unknown. Per-base qualities were not stored, and no clone one base away is much larger.

The TCR originated in a woman in her thirties or forties who had been exposed to COVID-19. The chain joins TRBV7-2 to TRBJ1-2, with the D gene not confidently named. The sequenced sample consisted of PBMCs or T cells enriched from blood (not recorded which). The CDR3 loop reads CASSLGVDTRSYTF. The nucleotide sequence reads TGTGCCAGCAGCTTAGGGGTAGACACTCGGAGCTACACCTTC. The CDR3, completed at both ends by the reference TRBV7-2 and TRBJ1-2 genes, gives the full variable domain GAGVSQSPSNKVTEKGKDVELRCDPISGHTALYWYRQSLGQGLEFLIYFQGNSAPDKSGLPSDRFSAERTGGSVSTLTIQRTQQEDSAVYLCASSLGVDTRSYTFGSGTRLTVV.